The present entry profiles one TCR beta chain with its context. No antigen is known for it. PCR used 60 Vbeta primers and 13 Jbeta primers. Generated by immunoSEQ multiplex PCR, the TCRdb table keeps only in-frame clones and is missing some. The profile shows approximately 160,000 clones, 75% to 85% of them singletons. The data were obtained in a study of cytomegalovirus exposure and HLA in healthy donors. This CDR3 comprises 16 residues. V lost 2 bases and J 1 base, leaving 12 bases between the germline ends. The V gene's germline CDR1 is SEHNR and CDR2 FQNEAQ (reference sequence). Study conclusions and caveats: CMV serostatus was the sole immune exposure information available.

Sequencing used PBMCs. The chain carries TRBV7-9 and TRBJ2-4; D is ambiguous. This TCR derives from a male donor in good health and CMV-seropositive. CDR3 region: CASSLTERLAKNIQYF. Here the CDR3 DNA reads TGTGCCAGCAGCTTAACAGAAAGGTTGGCCAAAAACATTCAGTACTTC.